Each of the 5 T cell receptor beta chains below was sequenced from the same sample in a study of T cells in Graves' hyperthyroidism and ophthalmopathy. TCR beta CDR3 region amplification was performed from RNA transcripts. HTBI primers were employed in a first-round RT-PCR of the TCR CDR3. TCRdb called the multiplex PCR reads again in MiXCR, with one record for every CDR3 protein. Among about 270,000 distinct CDR3 sequences listed, around 25% were seen once. Sequencing used blood. These receptors came from a man aged 35 to 55 with Graves' hyperthyroidism that later progressed to Graves' ophthalmopathy.

Many counts were recorded for this clonotype. The chain is built from TRBV20-1 and TRBJ2-7, with 7 bases lining up with TRBD2. The CDR3 is made up of 14 amino acids. CDR1 DFQATT and CDR2 SNEGSKA come from the germline V gene (reference sequence). V lost 2 bases and J lost 2; bases outside the gene matches: 6. CDR3 loop: CSARHPGGTYEQYF. The CDR3 DNA is TGCAGTGCTAGACACCCCGGGGGGACCTACGAGCAGTACTTC.

At least ten counts were recorded for this clonotype. V and J are TRBV6-1 and TRBJ2-4; D ambiguous. From germline, CDR1 is MNHNS and CDR2 SASEGT. Trimming took 4 bases from V and 0 from J, leaving 1 base between them. The CDR3 extends over 12 amino acids. The CDR3 here is CASSVAKNIQYF. Here the CDR3 DNA reads TGTGCCAGCAGTGTAGCCAAAAACATTCAGTACTTC.

This clonotype has ten or more counts. The V gene is TRBV6-2 or TRBV6-3, the J gene TRBJ1-2; 8 positions agree with TRBD1. J lost 3 bases, V lost 5 bases, and 5 bases had no gene match. Per the germline V gene, CDR1 is MNHEY and CDR2 is SVGEGT. The CDR3 covers 14 residues. The CDR3 spells CASSRSGGDYGYTF. For the CDR3, the DNA is TGTGCCAGCAGTCGATCAGGGGGCGACTATGGCTACACCTTC.

This clonotype has at least ten counts. The DNA of the CDR3 is TGTGCCAGCAGCTTTGGACTAGGGGAGGAGACCCAGTACTTC. It translates to CASSFGLGEETQYF. This chain links TRBV7-3 with TRBJ2-5; 7 bases map to TRBD2. The CDR3 totals 14 residues. J gave up 5 bases and V 3 bases, and 6 bases lay outside the gene matches. Per the germline V gene, CDR1 is SGHTA and CDR2 is FQGTGA.

Ten or more counts support this clonotype. The chain recombines TRBV20-1 with TRBJ1-6; TRBD1 aligns across 8 bases. The CDR3 is made up of 15 amino acids. Trimming took 5 bases from V and 5 from J; bases not matched to a gene: 8. Germline V gene sequence: CDR1 DFQATT, CDR2 SNEGSKA (reference sequence). The CDR3 sequence: CSASPADRDNSPLHF. The CDR3, as DNA: TGCAGTGCTTCACCGGCGGACAGGGATAATTCACCCCTCCACTTT.